This TCR beta chain was retrieved from a study of CD8 T cells in Susac syndrome. Reverse transcription of roughly 0.5 to 1 ug RNA was performed with random hexamers. Each CDR3 protein gets one entry after TCRdb re-called the immunoSEQ multiplex PCR reads with MiXCR. The data show about 120,000 distinct CDR3 sequences, roughly 93% seen once. Germline CDR1 is SGHVS and CDR2 is FNYEAQ. The ends were cut back, 1 base at V and 4 bases at J, with 9 bases in the middle. CDR3 length equals 14 residues. The chain couples TRBV7-6 to TRBJ2-3; D is possibly TRBD1 or TRBD2 (6 bases each). The sequencing input was CD4+ T cells from PBMCs. The receptor was isolated from a human donor with multiple sclerosis. The CDR3 DNA reads TGTGCCAGCAGCTTAGGGGGGGCCTCAGATACGCAGTATTTT. This encodes CASSLGGASDTQYF.